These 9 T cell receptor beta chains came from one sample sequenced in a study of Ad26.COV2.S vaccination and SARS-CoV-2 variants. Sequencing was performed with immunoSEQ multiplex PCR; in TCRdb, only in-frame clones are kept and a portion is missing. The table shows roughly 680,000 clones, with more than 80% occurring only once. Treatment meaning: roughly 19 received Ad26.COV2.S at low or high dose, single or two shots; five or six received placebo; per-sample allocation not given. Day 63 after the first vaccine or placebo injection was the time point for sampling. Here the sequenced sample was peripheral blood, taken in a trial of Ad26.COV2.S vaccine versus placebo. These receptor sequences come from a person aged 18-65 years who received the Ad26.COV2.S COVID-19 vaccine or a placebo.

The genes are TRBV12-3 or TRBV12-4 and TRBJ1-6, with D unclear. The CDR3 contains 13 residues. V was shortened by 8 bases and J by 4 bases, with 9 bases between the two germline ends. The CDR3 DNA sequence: TGTGCCAGCGGGTCGGTTTATAATTCACCCCTCCACTTT. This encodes CASGSVYNSPLHF.

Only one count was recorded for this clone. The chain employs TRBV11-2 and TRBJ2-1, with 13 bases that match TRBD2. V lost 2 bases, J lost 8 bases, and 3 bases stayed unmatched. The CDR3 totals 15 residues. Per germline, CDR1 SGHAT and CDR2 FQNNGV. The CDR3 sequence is CASSLTGLAGDEQFF. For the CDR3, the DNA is TGTGCCAGCAGCTTAACTGGACTAGCGGGAGATGAGCAGTTCTTC.

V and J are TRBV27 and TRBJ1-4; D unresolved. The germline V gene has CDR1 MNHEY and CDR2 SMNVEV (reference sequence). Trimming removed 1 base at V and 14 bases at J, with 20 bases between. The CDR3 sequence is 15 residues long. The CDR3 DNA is TGTGCCAGCAGTTTATTTGTCGGTCCGTATTCCAATCTGTTTTTT. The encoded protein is CASSLFVGPYSNLFF.

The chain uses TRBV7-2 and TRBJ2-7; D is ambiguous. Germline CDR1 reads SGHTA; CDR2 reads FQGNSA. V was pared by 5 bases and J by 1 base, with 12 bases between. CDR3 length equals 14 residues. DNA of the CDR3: TGTGCCAGCAGCCCCTCCCTAGGGTCCTACGAGCAGTACTTC. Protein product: CASSPSLGSYEQYF. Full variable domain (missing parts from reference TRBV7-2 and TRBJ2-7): GAGVSQSPSNKVTEKGKDVELRCDPISGHTALYWYRQSLGQGLEFLIYFQGNSAPDKSGLPSDRFSAERTGGSVSTLTIQRTQQEDSAVYLCASSPSLGSYEQYFGPGTRLTVT.

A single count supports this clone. The CDR3 DNA reads as TGTGCCAGCAGCTCCGGACAGGGGGTATGGTCAGACAATGAGCAGTTCTTC. Residues: CASSSGQGVWSDNEQFF. V and J are TRBV11-2 and TRBJ2-1, with 10 positions matching TRBD1. This CDR3 is built from 17 residues. Trimming took 4 bases from V and 5 from J; bases not matched to a gene: 11. Germline V gene lookup returns CDR1 SGHAT and CDR2 FQNNGV.

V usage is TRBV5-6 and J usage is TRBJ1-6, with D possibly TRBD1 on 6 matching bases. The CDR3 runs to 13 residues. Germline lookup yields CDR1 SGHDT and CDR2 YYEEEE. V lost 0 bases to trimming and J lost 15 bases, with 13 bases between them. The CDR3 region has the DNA TGTGCCAGCAGCTTGGGGCGGACAGTAAGCCTCCACTTT. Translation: CASSLGRTVSLHF. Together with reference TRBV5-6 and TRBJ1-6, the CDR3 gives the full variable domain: DAGVTQSPTHLIKTRGQQVTLRCSPKSGHDTVSWYQQALGQGPQFIFQYYEEEERQRGNFPDRFSGHQFPNYSSELNVNALLLGDSALYLCASSLGRTVSLHFGNGTRLTVT.

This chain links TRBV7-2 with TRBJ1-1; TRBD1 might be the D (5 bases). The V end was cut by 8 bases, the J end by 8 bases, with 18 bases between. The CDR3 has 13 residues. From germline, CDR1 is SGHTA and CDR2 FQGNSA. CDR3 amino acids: CASSTGTGLEAFF. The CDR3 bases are TGTGCCAGCTCCACCGGGACCGGGTTGGAAGCTTTCTTT.

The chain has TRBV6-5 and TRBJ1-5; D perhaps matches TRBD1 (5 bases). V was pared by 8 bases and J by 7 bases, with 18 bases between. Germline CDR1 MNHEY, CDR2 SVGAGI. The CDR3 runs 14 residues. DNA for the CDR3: TGTGCCAGCCTCCCGTCGACAGTATTGCAGCCCCAGCATTTT. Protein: CASLPSTVLQPQHF.

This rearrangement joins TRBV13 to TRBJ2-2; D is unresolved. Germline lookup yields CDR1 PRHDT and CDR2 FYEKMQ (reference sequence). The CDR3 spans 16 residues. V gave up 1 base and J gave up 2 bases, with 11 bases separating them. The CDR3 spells CASSLVGSSNTGELFF. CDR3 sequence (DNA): TGTGCCAGCAGCTTAGTTGGTAGCTCCAACACCGGGGAGCTGTTTTTT.